The T cell receptor beta chain described here comes from a study of vaccination effects on CD4 cells after COVID-19. This clone was seen a handful of times. Its antigen is still unknown. Before sequencing took place, the ViraFEST assay used viral peptide pools to expand antigen-specific CD4+ T cells. The culture ran for around ten days before CD4+ T cells were isolated. It was two doses of either the BNT162b2 or mRNA-1273 vaccine that participants received. Nobody among the vaccine recipients had prior SARS-CoV-2 infection (nucleocapsid antibodies were negative). The CDR3 has 15 residues. With V trimmed by 4 bases and J by 4 bases, 8 bases remained unmatched. CDR1 is SGHRS, CDR2 YFSETQ, per germline. The assay was immunoSEQ multiplex PCR, and TCRdb's table has in-frame clones only and misses some. The sample has tens of thousands of clones; roughly 76% are singletons. Study findings and constraints: Marked clonal contraction was seen in infection- and vaccine-induced clones late after vaccination.

The sequence was collected from a human donor who received a COVID-19 vaccine. The rearrangement uses TRBV5-1 and TRBJ1-2; 9 bases match TRBD1. The material was CD4+ T cells from PBMCs cultured with HCoV-OC43 spike peptides, obtained after COVID-19 vaccination. Regarding subset: HCoV-OC43 spike overlapping peptide pool stimulation. CDR3 DNA: TGCGCCAGCAGCGGCGGGACAGGGACCACCTATGGCTACACCTTC. Its protein product is CASSGGTGTTYGYTF. Full variable domain (remainder filled in from reference TRBV5-1 and TRBJ1-2): KAGVTQTPRYLIKTRGQQVTLSCSPISGHRSVSWYQQTPGQGLQFLFEYFSETQRNKGNFPGRFSGRQFSNSRSEMNVSTLELGDSALYLCASSGGTGTTYGYTFGSGTRLTVV.